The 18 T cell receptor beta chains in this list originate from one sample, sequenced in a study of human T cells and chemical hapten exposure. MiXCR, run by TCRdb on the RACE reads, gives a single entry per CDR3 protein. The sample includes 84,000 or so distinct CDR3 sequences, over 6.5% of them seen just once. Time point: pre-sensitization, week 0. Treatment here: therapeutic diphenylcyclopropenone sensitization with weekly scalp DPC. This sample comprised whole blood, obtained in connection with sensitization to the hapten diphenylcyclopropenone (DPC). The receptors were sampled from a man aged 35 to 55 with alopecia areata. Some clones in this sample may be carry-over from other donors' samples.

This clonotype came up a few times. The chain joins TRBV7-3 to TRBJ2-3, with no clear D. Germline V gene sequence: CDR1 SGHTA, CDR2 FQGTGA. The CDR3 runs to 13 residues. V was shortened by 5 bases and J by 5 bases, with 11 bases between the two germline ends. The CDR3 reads CASSQNQKDTQYF. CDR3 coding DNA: TGTGCCAGCAGCCAAAACCAGAAAGATACGCAGTATTTT.

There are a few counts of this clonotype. CDR3 loop: CASSLRTGNSPLHF. DNA for the CDR3: TGTGCCAGCAGCCTAAGGACGGGAAATTCACCCCTCCACTTT. This chain joins TRBV13 and TRBJ1-6; D unresolved. The CDR3 loop spans 14 amino acids. V was clipped by 5 bases and J by 7 bases, with 12 bases between them. Germline values: CDR1 PRHDT, CDR2 FYEKMQ (reference sequence).

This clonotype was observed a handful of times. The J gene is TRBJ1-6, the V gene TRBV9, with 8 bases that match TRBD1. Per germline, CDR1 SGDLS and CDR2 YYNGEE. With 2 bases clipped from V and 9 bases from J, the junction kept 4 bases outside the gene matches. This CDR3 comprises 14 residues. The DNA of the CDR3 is TGTGCCAGCAGCGTGGGACAGGAGACTTCACCCCTCCACTTT. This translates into CASSVGQETSPLHF.

CDR3 bases: TGTGCCAGCAGCTTGCGTTGGGGACCGGGCACTGAAGCTTTCTTT. Amino acid sequence: CASSLRWGPGTEAFF. The V call is TRBV5-4, the J call TRBJ1-1, with D tentatively TRBD1 (5 bases). The V gene's germline CDR1 is SGHNT and CDR2 YYREEE (reference sequence). Trimming took 1 base from V and 4 from J, leaving 14 bases between them. There are 15 residues in the CDR3.

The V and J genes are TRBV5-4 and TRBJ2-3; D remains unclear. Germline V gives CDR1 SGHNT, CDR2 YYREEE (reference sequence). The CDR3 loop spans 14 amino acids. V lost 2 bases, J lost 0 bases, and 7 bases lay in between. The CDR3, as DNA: TGTGCCAGCAGCTTACCCCTTAGCACAGATACGCAGTATTTT. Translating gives CASSLPLSTDTQYF. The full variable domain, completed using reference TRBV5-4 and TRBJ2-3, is ETGVTQSPTHLIKTRGQQVTLRCSSQSGHNTVSWYQQALGQGPQFIFQYYREEENGRGNFPPRFSGLQFPNYSSELNVNALELDDSALYLCASSLPLSTDTQYFGPGTRLTVL.

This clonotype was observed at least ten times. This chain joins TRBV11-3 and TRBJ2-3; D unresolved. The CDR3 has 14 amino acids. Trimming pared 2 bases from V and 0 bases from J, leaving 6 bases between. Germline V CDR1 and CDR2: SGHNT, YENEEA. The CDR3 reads CASSLRDSTDTQYF. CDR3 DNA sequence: TGTGCCAGCAGCTTAAGGGATAGCACAGATACGCAGTATTTT.

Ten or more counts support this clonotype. CDR3 nucleotide sequence: TGTGCCAGCACCGATCACCCGGGGTACCAAGAGACCCAGTACTTC. This gives the protein CASTDHPGYQETQYF. This chain connects TRBV12-3 or TRBV12-4 to TRBJ2-5; TRBD2 might be the D (5 bases). This CDR3 is 15 amino acids long. V lost 7 bases, J lost 0 bases, and 15 bases lay in between.

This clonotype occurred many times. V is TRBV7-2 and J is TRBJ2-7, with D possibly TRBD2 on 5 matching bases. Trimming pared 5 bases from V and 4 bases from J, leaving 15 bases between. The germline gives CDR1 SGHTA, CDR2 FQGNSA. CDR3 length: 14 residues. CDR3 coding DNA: TGTGCCAGCAGCCCGAGGGCGGGCTGGTACGAGCAGTACGTC. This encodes CASSPRAGWYEQYV.

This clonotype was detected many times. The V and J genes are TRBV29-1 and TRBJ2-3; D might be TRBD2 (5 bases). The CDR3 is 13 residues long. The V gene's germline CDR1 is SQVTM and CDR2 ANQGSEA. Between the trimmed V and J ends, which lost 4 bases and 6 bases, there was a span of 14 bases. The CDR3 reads CSVGTLVDDTQYF. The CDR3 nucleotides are TGCAGCGTTGGGACTCTAGTTGATGATACGCAGTATTTT.

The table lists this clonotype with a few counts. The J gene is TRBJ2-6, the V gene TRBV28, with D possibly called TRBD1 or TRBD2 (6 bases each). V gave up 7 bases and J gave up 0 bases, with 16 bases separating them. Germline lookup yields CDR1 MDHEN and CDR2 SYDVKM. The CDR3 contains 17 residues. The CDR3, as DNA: TGTGCCAGCAATACGGGGGCAACCTACTCTGGGGCCAACGTCCTGACTTTC. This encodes CASNTGATYSGANVLTF.

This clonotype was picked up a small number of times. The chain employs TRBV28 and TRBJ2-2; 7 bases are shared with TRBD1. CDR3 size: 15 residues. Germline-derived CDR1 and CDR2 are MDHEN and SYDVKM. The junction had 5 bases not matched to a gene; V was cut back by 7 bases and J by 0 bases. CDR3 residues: CASNPGQSNTGELFF. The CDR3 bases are TGTGCCAGCAACCCGGGACAGTCGAACACCGGGGAGCTGTTTTTT. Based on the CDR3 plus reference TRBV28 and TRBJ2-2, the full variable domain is DVKVTQSSRYLVKRTGEKVFLECVQDMDHENMFWYRQDPGLGLRLIYFSYDVKMKEKGDIPEGYSVSREKKERFSLILESASTNQTSMYLCASNPGQSNTGELFFGEGSRLTVL.

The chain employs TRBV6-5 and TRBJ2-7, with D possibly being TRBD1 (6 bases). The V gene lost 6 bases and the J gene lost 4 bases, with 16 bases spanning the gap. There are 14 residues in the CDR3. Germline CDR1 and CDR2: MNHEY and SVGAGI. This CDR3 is CASRRPGQKYEQYF. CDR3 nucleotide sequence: TGTGCCAGCAGACGTCCCGGACAGAAGTACGAGCAGTACTTC.

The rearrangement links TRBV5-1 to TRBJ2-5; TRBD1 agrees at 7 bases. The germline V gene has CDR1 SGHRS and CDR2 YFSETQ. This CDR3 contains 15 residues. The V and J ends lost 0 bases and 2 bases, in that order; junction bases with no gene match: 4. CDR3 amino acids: CASSLGTGLQETQYF. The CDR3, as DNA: TGCGCCAGCAGCTTGGGGACAGGATTACAAGAGACCCAGTACTTC.

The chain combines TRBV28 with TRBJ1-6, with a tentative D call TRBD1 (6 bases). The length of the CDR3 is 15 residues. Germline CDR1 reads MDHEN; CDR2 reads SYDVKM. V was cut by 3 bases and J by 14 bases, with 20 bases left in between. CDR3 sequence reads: CASSLIGQGKGTLHF. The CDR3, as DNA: TGTGCCAGCAGTTTGATCGGGCAGGGGAAAGGGACCCTCCACTTT.

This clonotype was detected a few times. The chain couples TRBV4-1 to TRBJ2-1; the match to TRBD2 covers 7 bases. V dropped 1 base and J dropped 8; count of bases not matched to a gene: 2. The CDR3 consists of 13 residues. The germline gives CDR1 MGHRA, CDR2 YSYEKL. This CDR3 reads CASSQVGGDEQFF. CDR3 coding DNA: TGCGCCAGCAGCCAAGTGGGAGGGGATGAGCAGTTCTTC.

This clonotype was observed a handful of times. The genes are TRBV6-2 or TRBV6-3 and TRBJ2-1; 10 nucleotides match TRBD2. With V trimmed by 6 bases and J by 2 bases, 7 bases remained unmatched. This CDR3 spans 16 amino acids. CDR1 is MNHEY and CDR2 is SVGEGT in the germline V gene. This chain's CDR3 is CASRRLAGNTYNEQFF. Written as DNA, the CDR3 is TGTGCCAGCAGAAGACTAGCGGGCAACACCTACAATGAGCAGTTCTTC.

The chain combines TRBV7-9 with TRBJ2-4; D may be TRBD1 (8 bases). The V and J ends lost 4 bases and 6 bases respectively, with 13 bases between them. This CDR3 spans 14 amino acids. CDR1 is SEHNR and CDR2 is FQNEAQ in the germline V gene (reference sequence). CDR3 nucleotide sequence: TGTGCCAGCAGCTATACAGGGGGGGGAAACATTCAGTACTTC. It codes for CASSYTGGGNIQYF.

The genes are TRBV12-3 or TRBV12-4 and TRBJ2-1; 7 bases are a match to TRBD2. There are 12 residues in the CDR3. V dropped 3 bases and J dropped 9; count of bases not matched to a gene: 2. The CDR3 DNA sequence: TGTGCCAGCAGTTTTAGCGGGCTTGAGCAGTTCTTC. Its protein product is CASSFSGLEQFF.